This passage covers 11 T cell receptor beta chains from one sample sequenced in a study of blood T cell repertoires in COVID-19. The table came from immunoSEQ multiplex PCR; TCRdb's copy has only in-frame clones and leaves some out. The sample has under 90,000 clones; roughly 84% are singletons. Sequenced: peripheral blood. The receptors shown here come from a man in his 70s with active or convalescent COVID-19.

This chain connects TRBV29-1 to TRBJ2-1; 10 nucleotides align to TRBD1. Germline V lookup: CDR1 SQVTM, CDR2 ANQGSEA. The CDR3 covers 17 residues. Germline trimming cut 4 bases from V and 4 bases from J; bases unmatched to any gene: 13. Here the CDR3 reads CSVVDRGASGRYNEQFF. Written as DNA, the CDR3 is TGCAGCGTTGTGGACAGGGGGGCTAGCGGCCGATACAATGAGCAGTTCTTC.

CDR3 residues: CASSLFLAGQETQYF. For the CDR3, the DNA is TGCGCCAGCAGCTTGTTCCTAGCGGGGCAAGAGACCCAGTACTTC. The chain employs TRBV5-1 and TRBJ2-5, with 9 nucleotides matching TRBD2. Germline V gives CDR1 SGHRS, CDR2 YFSETQ. J lost 2 bases, V lost 1 base, and 3 bases had no gene match. CDR3 length equals 15 residues.

The chain couples TRBV12-5 to TRBJ1-1, with D possibly matching TRBD1 (5 bases). V was pared by 1 base and J by 3 bases, with 9 bases between. The germline CDR1 and CDR2 sequences are LGHNT and FRNRAP. CDR3 length: 14 amino acids. CDR3 coding DNA: TGTGCTAGTGGTTTGGGACAGACCTACACTGAAGCTTTCTTT. Its translation: CASGLGQTYTEAFF. The complete variable domain, with remaining parts taken from reference TRBV12-5 and TRBJ1-1, reads DARVTQTPRHKVTEMGQEVTMRCQPILGHNTVFWYRQTMMQGLELLAYFRNRAPLDDSGMPKDRFSAEMPDATLATLKIQPSEPRDSAVYFCASGLGQTYTEAFFGQGTRLTVV.

The V call is TRBV5-1, the J call TRBJ2-2; TRBD2 is a possible D gene (5 bases). Germline loops: CDR1 SGHRS, CDR2 YFSETQ. V was clipped by 0 bases and J by 4 bases, with 10 bases between them. The CDR3 covers 15 residues. The CDR3 nucleotides are TGCGCCAGCAGCTTGGGGTCTAGCCCCACCGGGGAGCTGTTTTTT. Its protein product is CASSLGSSPTGELFF.

The chain joins TRBV6-4 to TRBJ2-7; 7 bases are a match to TRBD2. V was pared by 0 bases and J by 8 bases, with 4 bases of the junction left unmatched. The CDR3 runs 13 residues. Germline V gene sequence: CDR1 MRHNA, CDR2 SNTAGT. DNA of the CDR3: TGTGCCAGCAGTGACTCCGGGACTACGAAGCAGTACTTC. Protein product: CASSDSGTTKQYF.

The rearrangement links TRBV14 to TRBJ2-7, with 8 nucleotides matching TRBD1. The CDR3 is made up of 16 amino acids. In germline, CDR1 is SGHDN, CDR2 FVKESK. The V segment lost 1 base and the J segment 6 bases; nucleotides outside the gene matches: 11. This CDR3 reads CASSQAGQGRGAEQYF. The CDR3, as DNA: TGTGCCAGCAGCCAAGCCGGACAGGGCCGTGGAGCCGAGCAGTACTTC. The whole variable domain, filled in from reference TRBV14 and TRBJ2-7, reads EAGVTQFPSHSVIEKGQTVTLRCDPISGHDNLYWYRRVMGKEIKFLLHFVKESKQDESGMPNNRFLAERTGGTYSTLKVQPAELEDSGVYFCASSQAGQGRGAEQYFGPGTRLTVT.

The chain is built from TRBV5-1 and TRBJ1-2, with 9 nucleotides matching TRBD1. The CDR3 covers 15 residues. CDR1 is SGHRS, CDR2 YFSETQ, per germline. The V gene end was trimmed by 4 bases and the J gene end by 3 bases; junction bases not matched to a gene: 7. The CDR3 region has the DNA TGCGCCAGCAGCCCTGGGACAGGGCTTGACTATGGCTACACCTTC. Translating it yields CASSPGTGLDYGYTF. The full variable domain, with the rest looked up from reference TRBV5-1 and TRBJ1-2, is KAGVTQTPRYLIKTRGQQVTLSCSPISGHRSVSWYQQTPGQGLQFLFEYFSETQRNKGNFPGRFSGRQFSNSRSEMNVSTLELGDSALYLCASSPGTGLDYGYTFGSGTRLTVV.

V usage is TRBV6-5 and J usage is TRBJ2-7; D not certain. CDR1 MNHEY and CDR2 SVGAGI come from the germline V gene. Deletions cut 2 bases from V and 0 bases from J, with 8 bases between. This CDR3 is 14 amino acids long. The CDR3 reads CASSYTESSYEQYF. In DNA, the CDR3 is TGTGCCAGCAGTTACACGGAGAGCTCCTACGAGCAGTACTTC.

The chain carries TRBV7-2 and TRBJ1-1, with TRBD1 matching 8 bases. V lost 5 bases, J lost 3 bases, and 5 bases stayed unmatched. Germline V gives CDR1 SGHTA, CDR2 FQGNSA. The CDR3 has 14 residues. CDR3 coding DNA: TGTGCCAGCAGCAACGGACAGGGTTACACTGAAGCTTTCTTT. It yields the protein CASSNGQGYTEAFF.

V and J are TRBV6-5 and TRBJ1-5; D gene ambiguous. Germline V lookup: CDR1 MNHEY, CDR2 SVGAGI. The CDR3 covers 11 residues. CDR3 region: CAAGNQQPQHF. The CDR3 DNA reads as TGTGCGGCGGGTAATCAGCAGCCCCAGCATTTT.

The gene calls are TRBV5-1 and TRBJ2-1; maybe TRBD2 (7 bases). CDR3 length equals 16 residues. CDR1 and CDR2 from the germline V gene are SGHRS and YFSETQ. With 3 bases removed from V and 4 bases from J, the gap between germline ends came to 17 bases. CDR3 coding DNA: TGCGCCAGCAGCTGGGGGGCGGGGGACCCATACAATGAGCAGTTCTTC. As protein: CASSWGAGDPYNEQFF.